This TCR beta chain was profiled in a study of T cells in Graves' hyperthyroidism and ophthalmopathy. This clonotype was counted at least ten times. What was amplified from RNA transcripts were TCR beta CDR3 regions. An initial round of RT-PCR targeting the TCR CDR3 relied on the HTBI primer set. TCRdb used MiXCR to reprocess the multiplex PCR reads, holding one entry per CDR3 protein. This sample yields around 200,000 distinct CDR3 sequences, of which around 16% are seen a single time; about 41% belongs to the top ten. CDR3 length: 14 residues. The V end lost 5 bases, the J end lost 4 bases, and 15 bases lay between the germline ends. The V gene's germline CDR1 is SGHTA and CDR2 FQGNSA.

Sequencing was performed on blood. This receptor was identified in a man aged 35 to 55 with Graves' hyperthyroidism. The V gene is TRBV7-2, the J gene TRBJ2-7; D may be TRBD2 (6 bases). The CDR3, as DNA: TGTGCCAGCAGCCATCTCCCTAGCGCATACGAGCAGTACTTC. Encoded protein: CASSHLPSAYEQYF.